These 25 T cell receptor beta chains were all obtained from the same sample, sequenced in a study of T cell responses to AZD1222 COVID-19 vaccine. Assay used: immunoSEQ multiplex PCR; TCRdb lists only in-frame clones, some missing. The repertoire holds approximately 200,000 clones, with 94% as singletons. The sequencing used peripheral blood, collected 28 days after the second dose of the MenACWY control vaccine. The receptors stem from an adult who received the MenACWY meningococcal vaccine as a control.

This rearrangement joins TRBV29-1 to TRBJ1-2, with no clear D. The V end was cut by 6 bases, the J end by 8 bases, with 10 bases between. CDR3 length: 10 residues. Germline V gene data show CDR1 as SQVTM and CDR2 as ANQGSEA. The chain's CDR3 is CSVISDGYTF. CDR3 bases: TGCAGCGTAATCTCAGACGGCTACACCTTC.

In this sample, this clone turned up once. CDR3 protein: CASSRGLGTYEQYF. CDR3 coding DNA: TGTGCCAGCAGCCGAGGACTGGGTACGTACGAGCAGTACTTC. The V gene is TRBV5-8, the J gene TRBJ2-7, with a weak D call TRBD2 (5 bases). CDR3 size: 14 residues. V was shortened by 4 bases and J by 4 bases, with 15 bases between the two germline ends. CDR1 and CDR2 from the germline V gene are SGHTS and YDEGEE. Filled out from reference TRBV5-8 and TRBJ2-7, the complete variable domain reads EAGVTQSPTHLIKTRGQQATLRCSPISGHTSVYWYQQALGLGLQFLLWYDEGEERNRGNFPPRFSGRQFPNYSSELNVNALELEDSALYLCASSRGLGTYEQYFGPGTRLTVT.

V and J are TRBV5-6 and TRBJ2-7; the match to TRBD1 covers 9 bases. The CDR3 is made up of 13 amino acids. Germline-derived CDR1 and CDR2 are SGHDT and YYEEEE. J lost 4 bases, V lost 4 bases, and 3 bases had no gene match. CDR3 in amino acids: CASSTGTGYEQYF. CDR3 nucleotide sequence: TGTGCCAGCAGCACCGGGACAGGGTACGAGCAGTACTTC.

The chain links TRBV5-1 to TRBJ2-7, with D possibly matching TRBD1 (6 bases). The CDR3 is 14 amino acids. Germline V CDR1 and CDR2: SGHRS, YFSETQ. The germline V and J ends were trimmed by 2 bases and 2 bases, with 11 bases remaining between them. The chain's CDR3 is CASSFGTKAYEQYF. DNA of the CDR3: TGCGCCAGCAGCTTCGGGACAAAAGCCTACGAGCAGTACTTC.

The chain recombines TRBV5-5 with TRBJ1-5; 7 nucleotides align to TRBD1. V lost 0 bases, J lost 2 bases, and 8 bases stayed unmatched. The length of the CDR3 is 17 residues. CDR1 SGHKS and CDR2 YYEKEE come from the germline V gene (reference sequence). The CDR3: CASSLVPTGSRNQPQHF. The CDR3 DNA reads as TGTGCCAGCAGCTTGGTCCCGACAGGGTCCCGCAATCAGCCCCAGCATTTT.

The genes are TRBV30 and TRBJ1-2; D gene uncertain. The CDR3 spans 15 residues. V was shortened by 0 bases and J by 0 bases, with 11 bases between the two germline ends. From germline, CDR1 is GTSNPN and CDR2 SVGIG (reference sequence). The CDR3 DNA follows: TGTGCCTGGAGTGTACGCCGATCATCTAACTATGGCTACACCTTC. It is translated as CAWSVRRSSNYGYTF.

This rearrangement joins TRBV19 to TRBJ2-2; TRBD1 matches 10 bases. CDR3 size: 15 residues. The J segment lost 2 bases and the V segment lost 9 bases, leaving 6 bases of the junction unmatched. Germline CDR1 is LNHDA and CDR2 is SQIVND (reference sequence). The CDR3 nucleotides read TGTGCCAGCCATAGGACAGGGGGTAACACCGGGGAGCTGTTTTTT. It specifies CASHRTGGNTGELFF.

The chain recombines TRBV7-2 with TRBJ2-6; TRBD1 might be the D (5 bases). Germline loops: CDR1 SGHTA, CDR2 FQGNSA. This CDR3 has 14 residues. Deletions cut 2 bases from V and 3 bases from J, with 5 bases between. DNA of the CDR3: TGTGCCAGCAGCTTAAGGGGTGGGGCCAACGTCCTGACTTTC. Translated, it gives CASSLRGGANVLTF.

The CDR3 protein is CASSLWGTGGSNYGYTF. The CDR3 coding sequence is TGTGCCAGCAGTCTGTGGGGTACAGGGGGATCGAACTATGGCTACACCTTC. V and J are TRBV2 and TRBJ1-2; the match to TRBD1 covers 8 bases. The germline gives CDR1 SNHLY, CDR2 FYNNEI. The CDR3 has 17 residues. The junction had 13 bases not matched to a gene; V was cut back by 5 bases and J by 2 bases.

The V and J genes are TRBV29-1 and TRBJ2-7, with 7 bases matching TRBD2. The CDR3 runs 14 residues. Unmatched junction bases numbered 7, after V lost 4 bases and J lost 1 base. CDR1 is SQVTM and CDR2 is ANQGSEA in the germline V gene. The CDR3 reads CSVGGRAGSYEQYF. In DNA, the CDR3 is TGCAGCGTTGGTGGGAGGGCCGGGTCCTACGAGCAGTACTTC.

The CDR3 protein is CASSPRLAGVSYEQYF. The CDR3 nucleotides are TGTGCCAGCAGCCCCCGACTAGCTGGGGTCTCCTACGAGCAGTACTTC. This chain links TRBV4-2 with TRBJ2-7; 7 nucleotides line up with TRBD2. V shed 4 bases, J shed 0 bases, and the junction held 9 bases outside the gene matches. The CDR3 has 16 residues. Looked up from germline, CDR1 is LGHNA and CDR2 is YNFKEQ.

The chain employs TRBV6-9 and TRBJ2-1, with 9 bases matching TRBD1. The germline V gene encodes CDR1 MNHGY and CDR2 SVAAGI. Trimming removed 7 bases from V and 3 bases from J; junction bases left unmatched: 10. The CDR3 loop spans 16 amino acids. This CDR3 is CASTQLGDRVYNEQFF. The CDR3 nucleotides are TGTGCCAGCACCCAATTGGGGGACAGGGTCTACAATGAGCAGTTCTTC.

The rearrangement links TRBV6-5 to TRBJ1-1; a weak D match, TRBD1 (5 bases). CDR1 and CDR2 from the germline V gene are MNHEY and SVGAGI. V was trimmed by 7 bases and J by 5 bases, leaving 14 bases between them. This CDR3 has 13 amino acids. The CDR3 here is CASTRPGVTEAFF. The CDR3 DNA is TGTGCCAGCACCCGGCCGGGGGTTACTGAAGCTTTCTTT.

This chain uses TRBV24-1 with TRBJ2-2; D unclear. Trimming left V 0 bases short and J 2 bases short, with 6 bases between. This CDR3 has 15 amino acids. Germline V gene lookup returns CDR1 KGHDR and CDR2 SFDVKD. For the CDR3, the DNA is TGTGCCACCAGTGATTTGTCTATTAACACCGGGGAGCTGTTTTTT. Translating it yields CATSDLSINTGELFF.

The gene calls are TRBV4-1 and TRBJ2-1, with D uncertain. V lost 0 bases and J lost 4, with 7 bases in between. Germline V gene sequence: CDR1 MGHRA, CDR2 YSYEKL. This CDR3 contains 14 residues. In DNA form, the CDR3 reads TGCGCCAGCAGCCAAGATTCCCCTTACAATGAGCAGTTCTTC. Translating it yields CASSQDSPYNEQFF.

Only one count was recorded for this clone. CDR3 coding DNA: TGTGCCAGCAGCTTAAAGGGACAGGAAAACTATGGCTACACCTTC. The encoded protein is CASSLKGQENYGYTF. The rearrangement uses TRBV13 and TRBJ1-2, with 8 bases aligning to TRBD1. CDR3 size: 15 residues. V dropped 2 bases and J dropped 2; count of bases not matched to a gene: 4. Germline CDR1 PRHDT, CDR2 FYEKMQ (reference sequence). The complete variable domain, with remaining parts taken from reference TRBV13 and TRBJ1-2, reads AAGVIQSPRHLIKEKRETATLKCYPIPRHDTVYWYQQGPGQDPQFLISFYEKMQSDKGSIPDRFSAQQFSDYHSELNMSSLELGDSALYFCASSLKGQENYGYTFGSGTRLTVV.

The V gene is TRBV6-5, the J gene TRBJ2-7; 9 bases agree with TRBD2. The germline V gene encodes CDR1 MNHEY and CDR2 SVGAGI. V gave up 7 bases and J gave up 5 bases; unmatched junction bases: 12. The CDR3 totals 15 residues. The CDR3, as DNA: TGTGCCAGCACTTTACTCGGACCTAGCGGGAACGAGCAGTACTTC. It specifies CASTLLGPSGNEQYF.

The chain carries TRBV5-1 and TRBJ1-2; D may be TRBD1 (5 bases). With 3 bases removed from V and 4 bases from J, the gap between germline ends came to 10 bases. The CDR3 consists of 13 residues. CDR1 and CDR2 (germline): SGHRS, YFSETQ. CDR3 region: CASSSRETYGYTF. In nucleotides, the CDR3 is TGCGCCAGCAGCTCCAGGGAGACCTATGGCTACACCTTC.

For the CDR3, the DNA is TGTGCCAGCAGCCCCTTTTTGGGGGGGATCTCTGAAGCTTTCTTT. Translated: CASSPFLGGISEAFF. The V call is TRBV6-6, the J call TRBJ1-1, with TRBD1 as a possible D gene (5 bases). Germline V CDR1 and CDR2: MNHNY, SVGAGI (reference sequence). The V end lost 6 bases, the J end lost 6 bases, and 20 bases lay between the germline ends. This CDR3 is built from 15 residues.

The rearrangement joins TRBV10-1 to TRBJ1-4; the match to TRBD1 covers 7 bases. The J segment lost 0 bases and the V segment lost 8 bases, leaving 3 bases of the junction unmatched. From germline, CDR1 is WNHNN and CDR2 SYGVQD (reference sequence). The CDR3 has 14 residues. The CDR3, as DNA: TGCGCCAGCCCGGGGACAGCAACTAATGAAAAACTGTTTTTT. Its translation is CASPGTATNEKLFF.

This chain joins TRBV11-1 and TRBJ2-7, with TRBD2 as a possible D gene (5 bases). Germline lookup yields CDR1 SGHAT and CDR2 FQDESV (reference sequence). Trimming stripped 2 bases from V and 6 bases from J, with 8 bases between. This CDR3 is built from 12 residues. CDR3 sequence (DNA): TGTGCCAGCAGCTTAACAACTAGCGAGCAGTACTTC. Its protein is CASSLTTSEQYF.

The rearrangement joins TRBV19 to TRBJ1-4; tentatively, D is TRBD1 (5 bases). Germline lookup yields CDR1 LNHDA and CDR2 SQIVND (reference sequence). V gave up 6 bases and J gave up 8 bases, with 13 bases separating them. CDR3 length: 13 residues. DNA of the CDR3: TGTGCCAGTAGCTCCCTGGGGGGGGAAAAACTGTTTTTT. Amino acids: CASSSLGGEKLFF.

In regard to this clone: In the same sample, other DNA sequences code for this CDR3. The chain couples TRBV3-1 (or the pseudogene TRBV3-2) to TRBJ1-5; D unclear. The germline V and J ends were trimmed by 1 base and 3 bases, with 4 bases remaining between them. This CDR3 region has 13 residues. Germline CDR1 is LGHDT and CDR2 is YNNKEL (reference sequence). The CDR3 DNA sequence: TGTGCCAGCAGCCAAGGGCCCAATCAGCCCCAGCATTTT. This encodes CASSQGPNQPQHF.

The chain has TRBV27 and TRBJ2-7; D perhaps matches TRBD2 (5 bases). This CDR3 is built from 13 residues. The ends were cut back, 5 bases at V and 12 bases at J, with 20 bases in the middle. Germline CDR1 and CDR2: MNHEY and SMNVEV (reference sequence). CDR3 sequence: CASSPSGAKWGYF. The CDR3 DNA follows: TGTGCCAGCAGTCCCAGCGGCGCCAAGTGGGGGTACTTC.

This clone was counted a single time. This rearrangement joins TRBV19 to TRBJ2-7; TRBD1 matches 9 bases. The CDR3 extends over 16 amino acids. Germline loops: CDR1 LNHDA, CDR2 SQIVND (reference sequence). Losses at the gene ends were 2 bases for V and 4 bases for J; bases not matched to a gene: 9. The chain's CDR3 is CASSILPGQGSYEQYF. The CDR3 coding sequence is TGTGCCAGTAGTATATTACCGGGACAGGGATCTTACGAGCAGTACTTC.